The clone carrying this T cell receptor beta chain was recorded only once. The antigen remains unidentified. CD45RA-negative memory and CD45RA+ naive subsets were split from the CD4+ cells. The sample belongs to a study of shared clonotypes between healthy human individuals. Measured with immunoSEQ multiplex PCR; TCRdb has only the in-frame clones, and not every one. The sample consists of about 1 million clones, 70% to 80% of them appearing once. Germline trimming cut 5 bases from V and 3 bases from J; bases unmatched to any gene: 8. Germline V gene data show CDR1 as MNHEY and CDR2 as SMNVEV (reference sequence). This CDR3 region has 15 residues. The study's findings and limits: Only blood was sampled, and tissue TCR repertoires likely differ from blood ones. Clonotypes shared by all four sorted-subset donors had higher generation probabilities than non-shared clonotypes. The naive CD4 repertoires of several donors were compared, and roughly 5% of clonotypes were shared.

The sequence was collected from a man in his late teens or twenties in good health. V and J are TRBV27 and TRBJ2-7, with 9 bases matching TRBD1. The specimen was memory CD4+ T cells sorted from blood. Subset noted: CD45RA-negative fraction. For the CDR3, the DNA is TGTGCCAGCAGTCCGACAGGGGGAATCTTCTACGAGCAGTACTTC. It specifies CASSPTGGIFYEQYF.